This TCR beta chain is drawn from a study of vaccination and CD4 T cells after COVID-19. At the level of the study: Two doses of either BNT162b2 or mRNA-1273 vaccine were given to participants.

This CDR3 region has 14 residues. The V end lost 5 bases, the J end lost 2 bases, and 12 bases lay between the germline ends. Germline V gene data show CDR1 as SGHAT and CDR2 as FQDESV (reference sequence). The Oncomine TCR Beta short-read assay sequenced DNA from cultured CD4+ T cells. The template was genomic DNA from cultured CD4+ T cells. Via MiXCR, TCRdb re-called the PCR reads, giving one row per CDR3 protein. The data hold around 10,000 distinct CDR3 sequences, with more than 25% observed a single time. With respect to this clonotype: What it recognizes is unknown.

Regarding the study as a whole: Rising from approximately 21 to 40, the median of SARS-CoV-2-reactive clonotypes did not change significantly.

The treatment denotes: 10-day PBMC culture with coronavirus spike peptide pools or control peptides (ViraFEST assay). ViraFEST used peptide pools to expand antigen-specific T cells, then sequenced TCRs. The chain couples TRBV11-1 to TRBJ2-5; D gene ambiguous. The receptor's source is a human donor with COVID-19. What was sequenced was cultured CD4+ T cells from blood. The CDR3 is CASSLRRRQETQYF. The CDR3 nucleotides read TGTGCCAGCAGCCTCCGACGGAGACAAGAGACCCAGTACTTC.